The entry below describes one T cell receptor beta chain. This clonotype was detected many times. It has no known antigen specificity. No base quality information exists; no much larger clone differs at one position. The CDR3 measures 14 amino acids from cysteine to phenylalanine. The retained sequence is limited to the CDR3, 42 bases, with the frame set at the first base. Reading the germline V gene (reference sequence) gives CDR1 DFQATT and CDR2 SNEGSKA. V and J are truncated by 2 bases and 5 bases respectively, leaving an intervening sequence of 13 bases. The sample belongs to a study of human T cells and chemical hapten exposure (dated by TCRdb to 2020 to 2022). Regarding the study in general: For sensitization, 2% DPC in acetone was applied to an approximately 2 cm by approximately 2 cm area of upper inner arm skin. Twenty-nine alopecia patients provided blood for TCR sequencing at one to four time points (pre-sensitization, 2, 6 and 24 weeks). Patch tests used Finn chambers with 0.01% DPC on the upper back, scored after 6 days by International Contact Dermatitis Research Group standards. This study followed changes in the peripheral blood TCR repertoire in vivo during primary and secondary sensitization of alopecia patients to the hapten diphenylcyclopropenone (DPC). Weekly therapeutic DPC doses were additionally applied to the scalp of patients throughout the roughly 24-week study period. Blood was sampled from patients pre-sensitization (week 0) and at 2, 6 and about 24 weeks after DPC sensitization. Libraries were pooled for sequencing, and variation in per-sample TCR yields was attributed mainly to small differences in library volumes within the pool. The patient cohort, mostly female, included alopecia areata with under or over 50% scalp involvement, alopecia totalis and alopecia universalis. Overall results and qualifications from the work: Patch test score correlated positively with the number of PT1 expanded TCRs, reaching significance at thresholds 8, 16 and 32 but not at 4. The number of TCRs above 1 in 1000 frequency did not change with DPC sensitization; there was no evidence of global repertoire structure alterations. Repeated subsampling changed both the strength of the expansion versus patch-test correlation and the threshold at which the correlation became significant. Because all patients had alopecia, a presumed autoimmune disease, the immune response of the patients might differ from that of healthy individuals. Significantly more large CDR3 similarity clusters were formed by expanded TCRs than by pre-sensitization or healthy control sets, consistent with antigen-driven responses.

The time point label on this specimen signifies: patch test 2, 6 weeks after DPC sensitization. Explained via the paper, the treatment or condition label denotes: therapeutic diphenylcyclopropenone sensitization with weekly scalp DPC. Blood at each patch-test visit was drawn before the patch test was applied. Patients were eligible if aged 18 to 70, diagnosed with alopecia and judged suitable for DPC therapy, and pregnant patients were excluded. Total RNA was isolated from unfractionated whole blood collected in Tempus Blood RNA tubes. Libraries were made using RACE. TCRdb names NextSeq 500 as the instrument used. During library preparation, unique molecular identifiers were attached to individual cDNA molecules so that TCRs could be counted quantitatively and reproducibly. Both TCR alpha and TCR beta chains were sequenced from each blood RNA sample. On the authors' methods: Samples had a median of around 92,000 TCRs, with a range from about 23,224 to 700,000. V, J and CDR3 annotation of the TCR reads was carried out using the Decombinator software suite. To make PS versus PT1 abundance plots, every sample was subsampled to the same number of TCRs (28,000). Expanded TCRs were defined as absent before sensitization and observed at least eight times at the 2-week time point. TCRdb ran its own pipeline on the public reads, namely fastp trimming at Q25 and MiXCR clone calling, and kept in-frame beta chains. Every entry covers one CDR3 protein and lists the most common genes and DNA from its rows. TCRdb's processing, not the authors' own work, is the source of the V and J calls. The sample records about 54,000 distinct CDR3 sequences, more than 9% of which are singletons. The ten largest clones take up over 1.5% of the sample.

The sequences come from whole blood, collected in connection with sensitization to the hapten diphenylcyclopropenone (DPC). In this chain, TRBV20-1 is recombined with TRBJ1-5; the D gene is perhaps TRBD1, on 5 matching bases. The source is a woman aged 50 to 60 with alopecia areata. Some clones in this sample may be carry-over from other donors' samples. The nucleotide sequence reads as follows: TGCAGTGCTAGACCGCAGGGCAGGGATCAGCCCCAGCATTTT. Its coded protein is CSARPQGRDQPQHF.